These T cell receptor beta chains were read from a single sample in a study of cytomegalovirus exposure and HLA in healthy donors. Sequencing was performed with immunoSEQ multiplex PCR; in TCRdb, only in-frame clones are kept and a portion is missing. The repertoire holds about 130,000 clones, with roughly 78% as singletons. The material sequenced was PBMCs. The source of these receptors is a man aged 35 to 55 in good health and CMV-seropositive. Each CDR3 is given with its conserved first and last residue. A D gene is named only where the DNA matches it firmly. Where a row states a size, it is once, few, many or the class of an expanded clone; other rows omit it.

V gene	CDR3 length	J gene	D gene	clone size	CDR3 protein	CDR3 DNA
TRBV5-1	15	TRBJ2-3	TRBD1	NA	CASSGGTGGPDTQYF	TGCGCCAGCAGCGGGGGGACAGGGGGCCCTGATACGCAGTATTTT
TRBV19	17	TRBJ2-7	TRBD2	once	CASSGRTSGRHSYEQYF	TGTGCCAGTAGTGGGCGGACTAGCGGGAGGCACTCCTACGAGCAGTACTTC
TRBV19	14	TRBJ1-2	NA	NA	CASTTGGGEWGYTF	TGTGCCAGTACCACCGGGGGGGGCGAATGGGGCTACACCTTC
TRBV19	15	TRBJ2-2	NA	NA	CATSNPSSETGELFF	TGTGCCACTTCGAACCCGTCTAGTGAAACCGGGGAGCTGTTTTTT
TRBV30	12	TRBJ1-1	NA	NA	CAWSRGKAEAFF	TGTGCCTGGAGTAGGGGGAAGGCTGAAGCTTTCTTT
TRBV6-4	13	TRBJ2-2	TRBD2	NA	CASSEAPGTSVFF	TGTGCCAGCAGTGAGGCCCCCGGGACTAGTGTGTTTTTT
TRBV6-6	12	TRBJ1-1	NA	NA	CASSYSKSEAFF	TGTGCTAGCAGTTACTCGAAGAGTGAAGCTTTCTTT
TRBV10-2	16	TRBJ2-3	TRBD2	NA	CASSDWSSGSPDTQYF	TGCGCCAGCAGTGATTGGTCTAGCGGGAGCCCGGATACGCAGTATTTT
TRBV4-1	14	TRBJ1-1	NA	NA	CASSRGLMNTEAFF	TGCGCCAGCAGCCGAGGGTTAATGAACACTGAAGCTTTCTTT
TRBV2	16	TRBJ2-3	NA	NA	CASSEWVGGAGDTQYF	TGTGCCAGCAGTGAATGGGTCGGGGGAGCGGGAGATACGCAGTATTTT
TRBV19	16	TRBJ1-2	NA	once	CASSRTQGRGNYGYTF	TGTGCCAGTAGCCGAACACAGGGTAGGGGCAACTATGGCTACACCTTC
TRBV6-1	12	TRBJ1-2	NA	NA	CASSDTGYGYTF	TGTGCCAGCAGTGACACGGGGTATGGCTACACCTTC
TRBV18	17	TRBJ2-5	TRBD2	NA	CASSPRRGGPLGETQYF	TGTGCCAGCAGCCCCAGGAGGGGAGGGCCCCTTGGGGAGACCCAGTACTTC
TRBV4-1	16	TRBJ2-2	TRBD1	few	CASKGRGTGGPGELFF	TGCGCCAGCAAGGGCCGAGGGACAGGGGGCCCCGGGGAGCTGTTTTTT
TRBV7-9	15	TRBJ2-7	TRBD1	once	CASSGRTGSTYEQYF	TGTGCCAGCAGCGGCCGGACAGGGTCAACCTACGAGCAGTACTTC
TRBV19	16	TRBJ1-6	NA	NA	CASSMRGIPYNSPLHF	TGTGCCAGTAGTATGAGGGGGATCCCCTATAATTCACCCCTCCACTTT
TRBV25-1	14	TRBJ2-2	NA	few	CASSLLGRAGELFF	TGTGCCAGCAGTCTACTAGGTCGGGCCGGGGAGCTGTTTTTT
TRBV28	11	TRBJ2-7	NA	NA	CASSPAYEQYF	TGTGCCAGCAGCCCAGCCTACGAGCAGTACTTC
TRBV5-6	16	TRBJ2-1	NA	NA	CASSPLLGDFYNEQFF	TGTGCCAGCAGCCCGCTATTGGGGGACTTCTACAATGAGCAGTTCTTC
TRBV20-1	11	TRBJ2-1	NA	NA	CSAGDNSKQFF	TGCAGTGCTGGTGATAACAGTAAGCAGTTCTTC
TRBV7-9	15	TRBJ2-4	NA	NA	CASSLAGTPINIQYF	TGTGCCAGCAGCTTAGCCGGGACTCCTATAAACATTCAGTACTTC
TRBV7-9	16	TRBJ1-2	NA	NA	CSSSLYQEPGLKGYTF	TGTTCCAGCAGCTTATACCAAGAGCCGGGACTAAAAGGCTACACCTTC